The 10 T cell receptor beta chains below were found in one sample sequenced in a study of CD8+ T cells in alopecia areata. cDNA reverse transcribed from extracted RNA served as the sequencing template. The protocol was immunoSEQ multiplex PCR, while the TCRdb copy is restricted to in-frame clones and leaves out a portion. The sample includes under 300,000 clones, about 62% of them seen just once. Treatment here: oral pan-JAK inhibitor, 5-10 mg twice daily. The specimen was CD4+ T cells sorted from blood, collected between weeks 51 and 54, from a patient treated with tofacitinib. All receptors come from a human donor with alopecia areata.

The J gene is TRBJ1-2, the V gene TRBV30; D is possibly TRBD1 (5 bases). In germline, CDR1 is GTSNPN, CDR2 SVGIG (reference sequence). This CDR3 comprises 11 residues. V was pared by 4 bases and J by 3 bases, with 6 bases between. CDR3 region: CAWKGDYGYTF. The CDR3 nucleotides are TGTGCCTGGAAAGGGGACTATGGCTACACCTTC.

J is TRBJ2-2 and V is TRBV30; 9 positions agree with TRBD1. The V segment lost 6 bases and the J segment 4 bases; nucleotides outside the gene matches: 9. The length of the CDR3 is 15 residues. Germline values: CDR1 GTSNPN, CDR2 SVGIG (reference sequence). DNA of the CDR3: TGTGCCTGCGGGTCCCGGGACAGGGTCACCGGGGAGCTGTTTTTT. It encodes CACGSRDRVTGELFF. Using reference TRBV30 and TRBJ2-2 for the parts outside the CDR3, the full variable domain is SQTIHQWPATLVQPVGSPLSLECTVEGTSNPNLYWYRQAAGRGLQLLFYSVGIGQISSEVPQNLSASRPQDRQFILSSKKLLLSDSGFYLCACGSRDRVTGELFFGEGSRLTVL.

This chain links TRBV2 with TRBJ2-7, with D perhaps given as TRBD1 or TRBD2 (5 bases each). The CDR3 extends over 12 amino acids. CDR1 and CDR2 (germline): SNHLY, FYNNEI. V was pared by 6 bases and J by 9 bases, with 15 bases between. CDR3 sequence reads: CASRDLGDVQYF. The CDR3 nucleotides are TGTGCCAGCAGAGACTTGGGGGACGTGCAGTACTTC.

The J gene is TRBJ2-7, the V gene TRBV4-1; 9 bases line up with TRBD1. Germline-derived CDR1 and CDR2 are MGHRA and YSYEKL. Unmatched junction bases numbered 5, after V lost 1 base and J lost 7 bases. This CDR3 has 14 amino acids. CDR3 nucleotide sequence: TGCGCCAGCAGCCAAGGGACAGGGGAACGGGAGCAGTACTTC. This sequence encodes CASSQGTGEREQYF.

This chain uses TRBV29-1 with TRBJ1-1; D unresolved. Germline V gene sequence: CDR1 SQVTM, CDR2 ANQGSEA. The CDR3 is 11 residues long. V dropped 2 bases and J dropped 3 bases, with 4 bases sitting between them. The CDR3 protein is CSVERYTEAFF. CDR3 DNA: TGCAGCGTTGAACGTTACACTGAAGCTTTCTTT.

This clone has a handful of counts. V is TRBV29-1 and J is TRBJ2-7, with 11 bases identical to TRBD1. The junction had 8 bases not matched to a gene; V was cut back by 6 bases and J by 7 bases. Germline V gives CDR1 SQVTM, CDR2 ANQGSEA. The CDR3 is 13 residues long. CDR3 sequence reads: CSVLVGQGEEQYF. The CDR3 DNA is TGCAGCGTCCTAGTGGGACAGGGGGAAGAGCAGTACTTC.

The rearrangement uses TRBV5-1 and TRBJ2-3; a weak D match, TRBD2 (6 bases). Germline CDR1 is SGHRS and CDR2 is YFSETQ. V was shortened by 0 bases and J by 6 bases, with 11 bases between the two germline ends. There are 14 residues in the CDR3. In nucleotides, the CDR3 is TGCGCCAGCAGCTTGGATACGGGGGAGGATACGCAGTATTTT. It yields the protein CASSLDTGEDTQYF.

CDR3 nucleotide sequence: TGCGCCAGCAGGGACCGAGAGACCCAGTACTTC. Its translation is CASRDRETQYF. The chain combines TRBV5-1 with TRBJ2-5; D is uncertain. This CDR3 region has 11 residues. Deletions cut 5 bases from V and 4 bases from J, with 6 bases between. Germline CDR1 SGHRS, CDR2 YFSETQ.

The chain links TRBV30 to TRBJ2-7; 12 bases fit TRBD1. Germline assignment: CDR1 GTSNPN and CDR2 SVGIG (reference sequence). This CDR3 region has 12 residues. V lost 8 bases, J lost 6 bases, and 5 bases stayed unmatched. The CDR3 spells CAGGQGAPEQYF. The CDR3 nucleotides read TGTGCCGGGGGACAGGGGGCTCCCGAGCAGTACTTC. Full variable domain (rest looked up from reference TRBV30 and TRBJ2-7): SQTIHQWPATLVQPVGSPLSLECTVEGTSNPNLYWYRQAAGRGLQLLFYSVGIGQISSEVPQNLSASRPQDRQFILSSKKLLLSDSGFYLCAGGQGAPEQYFGPGTRLTVT.

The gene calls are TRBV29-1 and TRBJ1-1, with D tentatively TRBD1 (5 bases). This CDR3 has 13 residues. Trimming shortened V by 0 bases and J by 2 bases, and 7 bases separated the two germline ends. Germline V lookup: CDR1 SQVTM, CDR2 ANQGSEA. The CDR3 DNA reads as TGCAGCGTTGAAGATGGGGGTAACACTGAAGCTTTCTTT. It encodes CSVEDGGNTEAFF.